What follows describes a single T cell receptor (beta chain). The sample originates from a study of shared clonotypes between healthy human individuals. The repertoire was sequenced with immunoSEQ multiplex PCR; TCRdb's copy has only in-frame clones and lacks some. The sample carries about 2,500,000 clones, about 92% recorded once. Per germline, CDR1 SQVTM and CDR2 ANQGSEA. The ends were cut back, 6 bases at V and 6 bases at J, with 12 bases in the middle. CDR3 length: 12 amino acids. Specimen: naive CD4+ T cells sorted from blood. Specified subset: CD45RA+ positively selected. The TCR originated in a man between 18 and 29 years old in good health. This chain joins TRBV29-1 and TRBJ2-1; D not certain. The CDR3 sequence is CSVIPPGNEQFF. CDR3 sequence (DNA): TGCAGCGTAATACCGCCAGGCAATGAGCAGTTCTTC.